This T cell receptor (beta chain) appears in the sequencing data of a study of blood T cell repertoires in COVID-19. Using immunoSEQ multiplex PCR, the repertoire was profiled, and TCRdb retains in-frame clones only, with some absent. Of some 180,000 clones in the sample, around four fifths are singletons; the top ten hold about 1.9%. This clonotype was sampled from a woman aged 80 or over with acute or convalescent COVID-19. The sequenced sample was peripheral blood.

The CDR3 DNA sequence: TGTGCCAGCGGACAGGCTACTATGAACACTGAAGCTTTCTTT. It is translated as CASGQATMNTEAFF. V gene TRBV6-5 combines with J gene TRBJ1-1; 7 bases fit TRBD1. The CDR3 length is 14 residues. Germline V gene sequence: CDR1 MNHEY, CDR2 SVGAGI. Unmatched junction bases numbered 6, after V lost 8 bases and J lost 0 bases.